The rows below give T cell receptor beta chains drawn from one sample of a study of blood T cell repertoires in COVID-19. Libraries were prepared by immunoSEQ multiplex PCR; TCRdb keeps only in-frame clonotypes and omits some of them. This repertoire shows some 380,000 clones, more than 75% found once; its top ten account for 1% to 1.5%. Specimen: PBMCs or T cells enriched from blood (not recorded which). These receptors were taken from a young man who had recovered from COVID-19. CDR3s include the opening cysteine and the closing phenylalanine or tryptophan. The D gene is left open where the match is weak. The size of a clone is reported for some rows only, either as once, few or many, or as a class for expanded clones.

V	size	D	J	DNA	CDR3
TRBV30	-	-	TRBJ1-1	TGTGCCTGGAGAACAGACATGAACACTGAAGCTTTCTTT	CAWRTDMNTEAFF
TRBV27	once	TRBD2	TRBJ2-3	TGTGCCAGCAGTCCCGGGACTACACTGGGTACGCAGTATTTT	CASSPGTTLGTQYF
TRBV27	few	-	TRBJ2-2	TGTGCCAGCTCCGGTAGTGCCGGGGAGCTGTTTTTT	CASSGSAGELFF
TRBV11-2	-	-	TRBJ2-2	TGTGCCAGCAGCCCGTTTTTGACCGGGGAGCTGTTTTTT	CASSPFLTGELFF
TRBV30	-	-	TRBJ1-3	TGTGCCTGGAGGACGACAGCTGGAAACACCATATATTTT	CAWRTTAGNTIYF
TRBV10-3	few	-	TRBJ2-5	TGTGCCATCAGTGAGGGACAAACGTCCGGTGAGACCCAGTACTTC	CAISEGQTSGETQYF
TRBV28	-	-	TRBJ1-1	TGTGCCACCCTCGGGGGGGCCCAGGGCACTGAAGCTTTCTTT	CATLGGAQGTEAFF
TRBV5-1	-	-	TRBJ1-2	TGCGCCAGCAGCTTAGAAACAGGGAATTATGGCTACACCTTC	CASSLETGNYGYTF
TRBV9	once	-	TRBJ1-4	TGTGCCAGCAGCGTAGGAGGAGAAGGCGGAGGAGAAAAACTGTTTTTT	CASSVGGEGGGEKLFF
TRBV7-8	once	TRBD1	TRBJ2-7	TGTGCCAGCAGCTTGGCGAGACAGGGGCCCTACGAGCAGTACTTC	CASSLARQGPYEQYF
TRBV19	-	-	TRBJ1-1	TGTGCCAGTAGGACTGGAGTTTCCCTGAACACTGAAGCTTTCTTT	CASRTGVSLNTEAFF
TRBV13	-	TRBD2	TRBJ2-2	TGTGCCAGCACCCGGGGGGTCGCCGGGGAGCTGTTTTTT	CASTRGVAGELFF
TRBV27	-	-	TRBJ1-6	TGTGCCAGCAGTTTTGGGGGGGATTATAGTTCACCCCTCCACTTT	CASSFGGDYSSPLHF
TRBV4-1	-	TRBD1	TRBJ2-7	TGCGCCAGCAGCCTCGGACAGGGTCCCTACGAGCAGTACTTC	CASSLGQGPYEQYF
TRBV12-5	-	-	TRBJ2-3	TGTGCTAGTGGTTTGCTAGATACGCAGTATTTT	CASGLLDTQYF
TRBV2	-	-	TRBJ1-1	TGTGCCAGCACCACCGGGGGGAACACTGAAGCTTTCTTT	CASTTGGNTEAFF
TRBV19	-	-	TRBJ2-1	TGTGCCAGTTCCCCTGACCGGAGGGGGCAGTTCTTC	CASSPDRRGQFF
TRBV10-3	-	TRBD1	TRBJ1-1	TGTGCCATCAGTGAAGGGACAGGGATGGAAACCGGAGCTGTGAACACTGAAGCTTTCTTT	CAISEGTGMETGAVNTEAFF
TRBV30	-	TRBD1	TRBJ1-6	TGTGCCTGGAGTGTACGGACAGGGGGCGTCTCTGGTTCACCCCTCCACTTT	CAWSVRTGGVSGSPLHF
TRBV5-6	-	TRBD1	TRBJ2-1	TGTGCCAGCAGCTTTGCAGACAGGGGTAATGAGCAGTTCTTC	CASSFADRGNEQFF
TRBV4-2	-	-	TRBJ2-6	TGTGCCAGCAGCCAATTCCCAGCAAGGGGCTCTGGGGCCAACGTCCTGACTTTC	CASSQFPARGSGANVLTF
TRBV3-1/TRBV3-2	-	TRBD2	TRBJ2-7	TGTGCCAGCAGCCCCTTTCTGCGGGAGAGCCTCTACGAGCAGTACTTC	CASSPFLRESLYEQYF
TRBV6-6	-	TRBD2	TRBJ2-3	TGTGCCAGCAGACGAAGAGGTCTAGCGGGGGGTACAGATACGCAGTATTTT	CASRRRGLAGGTDTQYF
TRBV29-1	-	TRBD1	TRBJ1-4	TGCAGCATCGCCGGACAGGGGTCTGAAAAACTGTTTTTT	CSIAGQGSEKLFF
TRBV10-1	-	TRBD1	TRBJ2-7	TGCGCCAGCAGTGAGACCGGGACAGGGAGTCCCTACGAGCAGTACTTC	CASSETGTGSPYEQYF
TRBV10-3	-	TRBD1	TRBJ1-2	TGTGCCATCAGTGAGGGACAGGGCGGTGGCTACACCTTC	CAISEGQGGGYTF
TRBV19	-	-	TRBJ1-5	TGTGCCAGTAGTTCCAAGACGGGGGGAGTCGGCAATCAGCCCCAGCATTTT	CASSSKTGGVGNQPQHF
TRBV11-1	-	-	TRBJ1-2	TGTGCCAGCAGCCAAGAAGAGGAGGGCTATGGCTACACCTTC	CASSQEEEGYGYTF
TRBV6-6	-	TRBD1	TRBJ1-5	TGTGCCAGCAGTCCCAAGGCAGGGGGCTATCAGCCCCAGCATTTT	CASSPKAGGYQPQHF
TRBV7-9	once	-	TRBJ2-2	TGTGCCAGCAGCTTTGCCCTAACCAACACCGGGGAGCTGTTTTTT	CASSFALTNTGELFF
TRBV7-9	once	-	TRBJ2-7	TGTGCCAGCAGCCCCGTCAGCGGATCCTACGAGCAGTACTTC	CASSPVSGSYEQYF
TRBV10-3	-	-	TRBJ2-2	TGTGCCATCAGTGACAGGGAGGACACCGGGGAGCTGTTTTTT	CAISDREDTGELFF
TRBV13	-	TRBD2	TRBJ2-3	TGTGCCAGCAGCCGATACCTAGGCGGGGGGGCCGTAGATACGCAGTATTTT	CASSRYLGGGAVDTQYF
TRBV3-1/TRBV3-2	-	TRBD1	TRBJ1-1	TGTGCCAGCAGCCGGCAACAGGGGGCGAGGGACACTGAAGCTTTCTTT	CASSRQQGARDTEAFF
TRBV3-1/TRBV3-2	-	-	TRBJ1-1	TGTGCCAGCAGCCAATCCCGCACTGAAGCTTTCTTT	CASSQSRTEAFF
TRBV6-5	-	-	TRBJ1-2	TGTGCCAGCAGTTACTCGGAGGGAGATGGCTACACCTTC	CASSYSEGDGYTF
TRBV5-4	-	TRBD2	TRBJ2-3	TGTGCCAGCAGCTTGGGGGGACTAGCGGGGGTGACAGATACGCAGTATTTT	CASSLGGLAGVTDTQYF
TRBV6-2/TRBV6-3	-	-	TRBJ1-1	TGTGCCAGCAGCCCCGACAGATTAAGAGCTTTCTTT	CASSPDRLRAFF
TRBV10-2	-	-	TRBJ2-2	TGCGCCAGCAGTGCGACAGACACCGGGGAGCTGTTTTTT	CASSATDTGELFF
TRBV11-3	-	-	TRBJ1-4	TGTGCCAGCAGCTTCACAGCGACCGGGGAACTGTTTTTT	CASSFTATGELFF
TRBV10-2	-	-	TRBJ1-1	TGCGCCAGCCGAAGAGAGGGTTTGAACACTGAAGCTTTCTTT	CASRREGLNTEAFF
TRBV5-1	-	TRBD1	TRBJ2-7	TGCGCCAGCAGCTCAGAGGGGGCTGACGAGCAGTACTTC	CASSSEGADEQYF
TRBV6-5	few	TRBD1	TRBJ1-2	TGTGCCAGCAGTTCTGACAGGGGCAAGTACTATGGCTACACCTTC	CASSSDRGKYYGYTF
TRBV5-1	-	-	TRBJ2-7	TGCGCCAGCAGCTTAACGTCGACATCGACCCTTGACTACGAGCAGTACTTC	CASSLTSTSTLDYEQYF
TRBV2	-	-	TRBJ1-2	TGTGCCAGCAGTGATGTTGGGGGCGGCTACACCTTC	CASSDVGGGYTF
TRBV10-3	-	TRBD2	TRBJ2-7	TGTGCCATCAGTGACCATCCGGGACTAGCGGGGGAGTGGTCCTACGAGCAGTACTTC	CAISDHPGLAGEWSYEQYF